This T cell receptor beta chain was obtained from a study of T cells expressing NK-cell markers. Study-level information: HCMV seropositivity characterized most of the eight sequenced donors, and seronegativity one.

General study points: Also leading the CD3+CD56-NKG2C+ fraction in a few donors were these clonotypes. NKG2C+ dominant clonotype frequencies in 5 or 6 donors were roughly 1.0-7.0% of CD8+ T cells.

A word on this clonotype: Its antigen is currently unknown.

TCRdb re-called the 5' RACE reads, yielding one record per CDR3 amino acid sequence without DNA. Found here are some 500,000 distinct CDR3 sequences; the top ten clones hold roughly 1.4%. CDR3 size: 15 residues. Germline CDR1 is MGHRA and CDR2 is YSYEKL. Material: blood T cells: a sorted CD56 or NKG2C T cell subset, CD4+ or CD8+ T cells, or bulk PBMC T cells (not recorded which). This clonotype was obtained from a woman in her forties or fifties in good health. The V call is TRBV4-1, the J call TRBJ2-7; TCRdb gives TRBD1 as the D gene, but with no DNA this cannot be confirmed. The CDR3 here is CASRQAGGSVYEQYF.